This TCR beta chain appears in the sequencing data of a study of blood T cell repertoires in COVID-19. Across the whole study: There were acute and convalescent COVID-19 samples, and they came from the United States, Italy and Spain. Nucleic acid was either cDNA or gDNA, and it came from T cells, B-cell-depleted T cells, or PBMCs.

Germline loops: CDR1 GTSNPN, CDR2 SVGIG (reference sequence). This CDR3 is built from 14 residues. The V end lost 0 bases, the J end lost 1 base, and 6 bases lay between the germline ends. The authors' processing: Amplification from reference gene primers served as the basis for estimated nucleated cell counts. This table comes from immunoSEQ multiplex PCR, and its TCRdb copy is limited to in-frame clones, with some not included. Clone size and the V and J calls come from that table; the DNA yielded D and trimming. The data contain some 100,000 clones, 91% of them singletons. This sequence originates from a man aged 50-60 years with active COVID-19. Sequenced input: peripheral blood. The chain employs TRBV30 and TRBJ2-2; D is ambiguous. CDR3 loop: CAWSVLRNTGELFF. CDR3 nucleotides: TGTGCCTGGAGTGTACTTAGGAACACCGGGGAGCTGTTTTTT. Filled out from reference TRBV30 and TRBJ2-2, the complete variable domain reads SQTIHQWPATLVQPVGSPLSLECTVEGTSNPNLYWYRQAAGRGLQLLFYSVGIGQISSEVPQNLSASRPQDRQFILSSKKLLLSDSGFYLCAWSVLRNTGELFFGEGSRLTVL.